This is a list of T cell receptor beta chains from one sample in a study of blood T cells in healthy people across ages. A single record per CDR3 protein comes from TCRdb applying MiXCR to the 5' RACE reads. This sample has hundreds of thousands of distinct CDR3 sequences, with 24% found just once. These data were also filed under a second study, of T cells of mothers and their children.

Source material: blood. These receptors were taken from a boy younger than 18 in good health. The CDR3 runs from the conserved cysteine through the conserved F or W. Each record gives: D gene, CDR3 length, J gene, clone size, V gene, CDR3 protein, CDR3 DNA. A D gene is named only where the DNA matches it firmly. Size tells how often a clone was seen (once, few, many) or the class of an expanded clone, and some rows leave it out.

>.|14|TRBJ2-7|.|TRBV6-5
CASSYPQGLGEQYF
TGTGCCAGCAGTTACCCCCAGGGCTTGGGGGAGCAGTACTTC
>.|15|TRBJ2-7|.|TRBV4-3
CASSQDWDGSYEQYF
TGCGCCAGCAGCCAAGATTGGGACGGCTCCTACGAGCAGTACTTC
>TRBD1|15|TRBJ2-3|once|TRBV4-3
CASSQGQGGGDTQYF
TGCGCCAGCAGCCAAGGACAGGGGGGTGGAGATACGCAGTATTTT
>.|16|TRBJ2-7|.|TRBV7-2
CASSSTFKGHPYEQYF
TGTGCCAGCAGCTCTACGTTTAAGGGCCACCCCTACGAGCAGTACTTC
>TRBD1|19|TRBJ1-4|.|TRBV4-1
CASSQPPGQGARTNEKLFF
TGCGCCAGCAGCCAACCCCCGGGACAGGGGGCGAGAACTAATGAAAAACTGTTTTTT
>TRBD1|15|TRBJ1-1|.|TRBV7-9
CASSSKTGGETEAFF
TGTGCCAGCAGCTCAAAGACAGGGGGCGAAACTGAAGCTTTCTTT
>.|11|TRBJ1-2|few|TRBV12-3/TRBV12-4
CASGHGYGYTF
TGTGCCAGCGGGCACGGCTATGGCTACACCTTC
>.|13|TRBJ2-1|few|TRBV19
CASSMGSGNEQFF
TGTGCCAGTAGTATGGGGTCGGGGAATGAGCAGTTCTTC
>.|17|TRBJ2-2|.|TRBV27
CASSFHRQAANTGELFF
TGTGCCAGCAGCTTTCACCGACAGGCCGCGAACACCGGGGAGCTGTTTTTT
>TRBD1|18|TRBJ1-1|.|TRBV7-3
CASSIIQGIYFRNTEAFF
TGTGCCAGCAGCATTATACAGGGGATATACTTTAGGAACACTGAAGCTTTCTTT
>.|15|TRBJ1-5|.|TRBV20-1
CSARDPSNSNQPQHF
TGCAGTGCTAGAGATCCAAGTAATAGCAATCAGCCCCAGCATTTT
>.|13|TRBJ2-5|few|TRBV7-3
CASSLSNQETQYF
TGTGCCAGCAGCTTATCTAACCAAGAGACCCAGTACTTC
>.|12|TRBJ1-1|few|TRBV7-2
CASSSWGTEAFF
TGTGCCAGCAGCTCCTGGGGGACTGAAGCTTTCTTT
>TRBD2|14|TRBJ2-7|.|TRBV6-1
CASSEWGGRYEQYF
TGTGCCAGCAGTGAATGGGGGGGTAGGTACGAGCAGTACTTC
>.|12|TRBJ2-5|.|TRBV2
CASSDWRETQYF
TGTGCCAGCAGTGACTGGAGAGAGACCCAGTACTTC
>TRBD2|15|TRBJ2-1|few|TRBV6-4
CASSLAGDSYNEQFF
TGTGCCAGCAGTCTAGCGGGGGACTCCTACAATGAGCAGTTCTTC
>.|16|TRBJ2-6|.|TRBV10-3
CAITGAPLTGANVLTF
TGTGCCATCACAGGAGCTCCCCTCACTGGGGCCAACGTCCTGACTTTC
>.|14|TRBJ1-6|.|TRBV4-2
CASSQAFPGSPLHF
TGTGCCAGCAGCCAAGCCTTTCCTGGTTCACCCCTCCACTTT
>TRBD2|14|TRBJ2-5|.|TRBV30
CARRLTSGVETQYF
TGTGCCCGGAGACTGACTAGCGGGGTCGAGACCCAGTACTTC
>.|15|TRBJ2-6|.|TRBV20-1
CSAPKPGSGANVLTF
TGCAGTGCTCCCAAGCCGGGCTCTGGGGCCAACGTCCTGACTTTC
>.|16|TRBJ2-1|.|TRBV4-2
CASSRTHQRVYNEQFF
TGTGCCAGCAGCCGAACTCACCAGCGGGTCTACAATGAGCAGTTCTTC
>TRBD1|14|TRBJ2-7|.|TRBV5-4
CASSLWTGPYEQYF
TGTGCCAGCAGCTTGTGGACAGGCCCCTACGAGCAGTACTTC
>.|15|TRBJ2-5|.|TRBV3-1
CASSLPGLGVETQYF
TGTGCCAGCAGCCTTCCGGGCCTAGGGGTAGAGACCCAGTACTTC
>TRBD1|19|TRBJ1-4|.|TRBV7-9
CASSWETGGDLSTNEKLFF
TGTGCCAGCAGCTGGGAAACAGGGGGAGATCTGTCAACTAATGAAAAACTGTTTTTT
>.|14|TRBJ1-5|many|TRBV6-2/TRBV6-3
CASSLYPGNQPQHF
TGTGCCAGCAGTTTATACCCAGGGAACCAGCCCCAGCATTTT
>TRBD2|14|TRBJ2-1|.|TRBV12-5
CASGLAGGGNEQFF
TGTGCTAGTGGACTAGCGGGAGGGGGAAATGAGCAGTTCTTC
>.|15|TRBJ2-5|.|TRBV28
CASSRGKGHQGTQYF
TGTGCCAGCAGTCGGGGCAAGGGCCATCAAGGGACCCAGTACTTC
>TRBD1|15|TRBJ1-5|few|TRBV6-1
CASSDGTVSNQPQHF
TGTGCCAGCAGTGATGGGACAGTTAGCAATCAGCCCCAGCATTTT
>.|13|TRBJ2-5|few|TRBV27
CASRRDNEETQYF
TGTGCCAGCAGACGAGACAATGAAGAGACCCAGTACTTC
>.|14|TRBJ2-2|.|TRBV6-4
CASSDSRYTGELFF
TGTGCCAGCAGTGACTCGAGGTACACCGGGGAGCTGTTTTTT
>.|14|TRBJ2-3|.|TRBV29-1
CSVVPQGSKDTQYF
TGCAGCGTGGTCCCACAGGGATCTAAAGATACGCAGTATTTT
>.|16|TRBJ1-4|.|TRBV15
CATSRDRTATNEILFF
TGTGCCACCAGCAGAGATCGAACAGCAACTAATGAAATACTGTTTTTT
>.|15|TRBJ2-1|.|TRBV24-1
CATSERANPYNEQFF
TGTGCCACCAGTGAACGCGCCAACCCCTACAATGAGCAGTTCTTC
>.|15|TRBJ2-7|.|TRBV5-5
CASSLVPKFGYEQYF
TGTGCCAGCAGCTTGGTACCGAAGTTCGGCTACGAGCAGTACTTC
>.|12|TRBJ2-1|.|TRBV29-1
CSVEGNNNEQFF
TGCAGCGTTGAAGGCAACAACAATGAGCAGTTCTTC
>.|17|TRBJ2-4|.|TRBV28
CASSPPPDIISKNIQYF
TGTGCCAGCAGCCCCCCGCCCGATATCATATCCAAAAACATTCAGTACTTC
>TRBD1|17|TRBJ2-6|.|TRBV6-1
CASSPRTGSSGANVLTF
TGTGCCAGCAGTCCTCGGACAGGGAGCTCTGGGGCCAACGTCCTGACTTTC
>.|14|TRBJ2-5|.|TRBV28
CASSLWTGGETQYF
TGTGCCAGCAGTTTATGGACAGGTGGAGAGACCCAGTACTTC
>.|15|TRBJ2-7|few|TRBV12-3/TRBV12-4
CASSSVEGAGYEQYF
TGTGCCAGCAGTTCGGTGGAGGGGGCGGGGTACGAGCAGTACTTC
>TRBD2|14|TRBJ2-7|few|TRBV6-1
CASSERGTSSEQYF
TGTGCCAGCAGTGAAAGGGGGACTAGCAGTGAGCAGTACTTC
>.|14|TRBJ1-1|.|TRBV4-1
CASRPGQKNTEAFF
TGCGCCAGCAGACCCGGGCAGAAAAACACTGAAGCTTTCTTT
>.|13|TRBJ2-5|.|TRBV5-1
CASGGGRSETQYF
TGCGCCAGCGGCGGGGGCAGGTCGGAGACCCAGTACTTC
>TRBD2|16|TRBJ2-2|many|TRBV4-2
CASSFGLAVNTGELFF
TGTGCCAGCAGTTTCGGACTAGCGGTCAACACCGGGGAGCTGTTTTTT
>TRBD1|17|TRBJ1-3|.|TRBV28
CASSPETGPSSGNTIYF
TGTGCCAGCAGTCCAGAGACAGGGCCCTCCTCTGGAAACACCATATATTTT
>.|14|TRBJ2-7|.|TRBV6-6
CASTLGPVTYEQYF
TGTGCCAGCACCTTAGGGCCAGTTACCTACGAGCAGTACTTC
>.|13|TRBJ2-1|once|TRBV29-1
CSVLKTGPNEQFF
TGCAGCGTACTAAAAACAGGGCCCAATGAGCAGTTCTTC
>TRBD2|14|TRBJ2-7|many|TRBV7-2
CASSLMGLVYEQYF
TGTGCCAGCAGCTTAATGGGACTAGTGTACGAGCAGTACTTC
>.|14|TRBJ1-1|.|TRBV20-1
CSAIISGLKTEAFF
TGCAGTGCTATCATCTCAGGGCTCAAAACGGAAGCTTTCTTT
>.|15|TRBJ2-3|.|TRBV3-1
CASRPGLTSTDTQYF
TGTGCCAGCCGTCCGGGACTGACTAGCACAGATACGCAGTATTTT